The source of this T cell receptor (beta chain) is a study of blood T cell repertoires in COVID-19. Turning to the study itself: Acute and convalescent COVID-19 specimens originated in the United States, Italy and Spain. PBMCs, B-cell-depleted T cells, or T cells provided the cDNA or gDNA that made up the material.

The CDR3 length is 14 residues. V dropped 5 bases and J dropped 2 bases, with 12 bases sitting between them. Germline loops: CDR1 MNHEY, CDR2 SVGAGI. Original analysis: Amplification from reference gene primers served as the basis for estimated nucleated cell counts. Generated by immunoSEQ multiplex PCR, the TCRdb table keeps only in-frame clones and is missing some. V and J calls and clone size are copied from that table; D and trimming were computed from the DNA. The sample has about 280,000 clones; roughly nine tenths are singletons. This clonotype was obtained from a woman in her thirties or forties who had recovered from COVID-19. The sequenced material came from peripheral blood. The rearrangement links TRBV6-5 to TRBJ1-1; possibly TRBD1 for D (6 bases). The CDR3 spells CASSRDIGNTEAFF. The CDR3 DNA is TGTGCCAGCAGTCGGGACATCGGTAACACTGAAGCTTTCTTT.